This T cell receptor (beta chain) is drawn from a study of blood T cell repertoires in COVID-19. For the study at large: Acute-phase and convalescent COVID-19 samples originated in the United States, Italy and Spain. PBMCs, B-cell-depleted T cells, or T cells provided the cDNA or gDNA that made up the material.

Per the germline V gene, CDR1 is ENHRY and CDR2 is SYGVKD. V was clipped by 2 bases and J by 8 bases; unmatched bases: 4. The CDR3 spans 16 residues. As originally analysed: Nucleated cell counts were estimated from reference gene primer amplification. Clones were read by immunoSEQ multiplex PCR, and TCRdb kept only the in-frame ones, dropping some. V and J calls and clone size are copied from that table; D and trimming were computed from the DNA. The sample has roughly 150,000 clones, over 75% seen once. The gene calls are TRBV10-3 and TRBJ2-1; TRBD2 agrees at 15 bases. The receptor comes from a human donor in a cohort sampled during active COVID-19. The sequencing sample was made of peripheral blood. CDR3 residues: CAISEGLAGGPHEQFF. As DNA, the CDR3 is TGTGCCATCAGTGAGGGACTAGCGGGAGGGCCACATGAGCAGTTCTTC.